One sample yielded the 14 T cell receptor beta chains listed below, sequenced in a study of CD8 T cells in ankylosing spondylitis. Study-wide findings and caveats: Blood from ankylosing spondylitis patients appeared to carry a characteristic roughly 8-variant TCR beta motif.

TCRdb re-analysed the 5' RACE reads in MiXCR, keeping a single row per CDR3 protein. This table holds hundreds of thousands of distinct CDR3 sequences, roughly a quarter found once. Their antigens are not known. The sequenced sample consisted of blood, either unsorted or a sorted T cell fraction (not recorded which). These receptor sequences come from a male donor with ankylosing spondylitis.

The sample holds many counts of this clonotype. CDR3 residues: CASSLVSSSGDQYF. The DNA of the CDR3 is TGTGCCAGCAGTTTAGTGTCCTCCAGCGGAGACCAGTACTTC. The chain recombines TRBV12-3 or TRBV12-4 with TRBJ2-5; possible D gene TRBD2, 5 bases. This CDR3 contains 14 residues. Trimming cost V 1 base and J 10 bases, with 16 bases left between them.

This clonotype has more than one count but fewer than ten. The chain uses TRBV11-2 and TRBJ1-5, with D possibly being TRBD1 (6 bases). The CDR3 runs 17 residues. Germline CDR1 SGHAT, CDR2 FQNNGV. Between the trimmed V and J ends, which lost 5 bases and 0 bases, there was a span of 17 bases. CDR3 in DNA: TGTGCCAGCAGCCCCAGAGGAGGGGGTAATAGCAATCAGCCCCAGCATTTT. Its translation: CASSPRGGGNSNQPQHF.

The rearrangement uses TRBV29-1 and TRBJ2-1; 8 nucleotides match TRBD2. Germline V gene lookup returns CDR1 SQVTM and CDR2 ANQGSEA. Trimming cost V 2 bases and J 8 bases; bases outside gene matches: 5. The CDR3 loop spans 13 amino acids. The CDR3 region has the DNA TGCAGCGTTGAACTCGGGAGGGCCGATGAGCAGTTCTTC. It is translated as CSVELGRADEQFF.

This chain joins TRBV14 and TRBJ2-1, with D possibly TRBD1 on 5 matching bases. CDR1 and CDR2 (germline): SGHDN, FVKESK. V lost 4 bases to trimming and J lost 4 bases, with 11 bases between them. This CDR3 has 14 amino acids. The CDR3 DNA sequence: TGTGCCAGCAGCCCTCTGGGGCATTACAATGAGCAGTTCTTC. As protein: CASSPLGHYNEQFF.

This clonotype was seen a few times. The chain is built from TRBV10-3 and TRBJ2-7; weak D call: TRBD1 (6 bases). Trimming left V 5 bases short and J 2 bases short, with 10 bases between. Germline V CDR1 and CDR2: ENHRY, SYGVKD. The CDR3 runs to 13 residues. CDR3 sequence reads: CAISQGQPYEQYF. The CDR3 region has the DNA TGTGCCATCAGTCAAGGACAGCCCTACGAGCAGTACTTC.

This clonotype was detected a few times. The chain recombines TRBV11-2 with TRBJ1-1, with 8 nucleotides matching TRBD1. This CDR3 comprises 14 residues. The germline V gene has CDR1 SGHAT and CDR2 FQNNGV. Unmatched junction bases numbered 2, after V lost 5 bases and J lost 0 bases. The CDR3 region is CASSMDRVNTEAFF. CDR3 coding DNA: TGTGCCAGCAGCATGGACAGGGTGAACACTGAAGCTTTCTTT.

This chain connects TRBV12-3 or TRBV12-4 to TRBJ2-3; possible D gene TRBD2, 5 bases. CDR3 length: 14 amino acids. Trimming removed 3 bases from V and 2 bases from J, with 9 bases in between. The CDR3 DNA reads as TGTGCCAGCAGTTTTCGGAGGAACACAGATACGCAGTATTTT. Residues: CASSFRRNTDTQYF.

This clonotype has just a few counts. The rearrangement joins TRBV20-1 to TRBJ2-7; TRBD1 might be the D (6 bases). Trimming took off 6 bases at V and 3 bases at J, with 18 bases between the two ends. The CDR3 contains 14 residues. Germline V lookup: CDR1 DFQATT, CDR2 SNEGSKA (reference sequence). This CDR3 reads CSADPGHNDYEQYF. The CDR3 nucleotides read TGCAGTGCCGATCCGGGACATAACGACTACGAGCAGTACTTC.

This clonotype has more than one count but fewer than ten. This chain uses TRBV5-1 with TRBJ2-7; D not certain. Germline V gene sequence: CDR1 SGHRS, CDR2 YFSETQ. V was trimmed by 0 bases and J by 0 bases, leaving 13 bases between them. This CDR3 is built from 16 residues. As DNA, the CDR3 is TGCGCCAGCAGCTTGGCTACAGCCATCTCCTCCTACGAGCAGTACTTC. It encodes CASSLATAISSYEQYF.

The chain is built from TRBV24-1 and TRBJ2-1; TRBD2 might be the D (6 bases). With 4 bases removed from V and 9 bases from J, the gap between germline ends came to 27 bases. The CDR3 consists of 18 residues. Germline CDR1 is KGHDR and CDR2 is SFDVKD. The CDR3 spells CATSDQNRLAGGHAEQFF. The DNA of the CDR3 is TGTGCCACCAGTGACCAGAACCGGCTGGCCGGAGGGCACGCTGAGCAGTTCTTC.

This rearrangement joins TRBV6-2 or TRBV6-3 to TRBJ2-7; TRBD1 matches 9 bases. The ends lost 5 bases at V and 6 bases at J; junction bases unmatched: 5. Germline CDR1 is MNHEY and CDR2 is SVGEGT. The CDR3 has 13 amino acids. In DNA, the CDR3 is TGTGCCAGCAGTCCTCGGACAGGGGTCGAGCAGTACGTC. It specifies CASSPRTGVEQYV.

The rearrangement uses TRBV12-3 or TRBV12-4 and TRBJ1-1, with 10 bases identical to TRBD1. Trimming cost V 7 bases and J 7 bases; bases outside gene matches: 9. CDR3 length: 14 residues. The DNA for the CDR3 is TGTGCCAGCACCCTAGGGACAGGGGTGGGTGAAGCTTTCTTT. Encoded protein: CASTLGTGVGEAFF.

The chain recombines TRBV4-2 with TRBJ2-1; 14 bases map to TRBD2. Germline values: CDR1 LGHNA, CDR2 YNFKEQ. The CDR3 spans 18 residues. Germline trimming cut 5 bases from V and 5 bases from J; bases unmatched to any gene: 11. CDR3 sequence: CASSRLAGGPDEDNEQFF. CDR3 nucleotides: TGTGCCAGCAGCAGACTAGCGGGAGGGCCAGATGAGGACAATGAGCAGTTCTTC.

This clonotype was counted a few times. The V call is TRBV12-3 or TRBV12-4, the J call TRBJ2-3, with 7 bases aligning to TRBD1. The V and J ends lost 8 bases and 3 bases, in that order; junction bases with no gene match: 5. The CDR3 is 13 residues long. The CDR3 coding sequence is TGTGCCAGCGGGAGACAGGGAACAGATACGCAGTATTTT. Translating it yields CASGRQGTDTQYF.